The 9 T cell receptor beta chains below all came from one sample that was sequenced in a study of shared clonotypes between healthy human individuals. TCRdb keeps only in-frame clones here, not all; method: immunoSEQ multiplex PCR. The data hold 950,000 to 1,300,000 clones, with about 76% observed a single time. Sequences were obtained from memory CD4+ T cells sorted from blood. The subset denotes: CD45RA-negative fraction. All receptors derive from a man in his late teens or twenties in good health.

As DNA, the CDR3 is TGTGCCAGCAGCTTGGCGACAGGCTCTGGAAACACCATATATTTT. It codes for CASSLATGSGNTIYF. The chain uses TRBV5-5 and TRBJ1-3; the D gene is possibly TRBD1 (6 bases). Trimming shortened V by 0 bases and J by 0 bases, and 7 bases separated the two germline ends. The germline CDR1 and CDR2 sequences are SGHKS and YYEKEE (reference sequence). The length of the CDR3 is 15 residues.

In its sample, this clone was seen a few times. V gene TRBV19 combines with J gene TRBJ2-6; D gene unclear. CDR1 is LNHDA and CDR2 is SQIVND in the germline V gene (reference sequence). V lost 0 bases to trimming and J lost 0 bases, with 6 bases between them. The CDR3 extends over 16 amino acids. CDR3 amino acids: CASSIDGVSGANVLTF. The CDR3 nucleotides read TGTGCCAGTAGTATAGATGGAGTCTCTGGGGCCAACGTCCTGACTTTC.

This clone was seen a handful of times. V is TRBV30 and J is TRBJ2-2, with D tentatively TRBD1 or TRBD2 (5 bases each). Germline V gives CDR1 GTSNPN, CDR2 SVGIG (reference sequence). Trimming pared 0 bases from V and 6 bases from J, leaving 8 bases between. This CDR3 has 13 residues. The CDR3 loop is CAWSVMGAGELFF. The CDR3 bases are TGTGCCTGGAGTGTTATGGGGGCCGGGGAGCTGTTTTTT.

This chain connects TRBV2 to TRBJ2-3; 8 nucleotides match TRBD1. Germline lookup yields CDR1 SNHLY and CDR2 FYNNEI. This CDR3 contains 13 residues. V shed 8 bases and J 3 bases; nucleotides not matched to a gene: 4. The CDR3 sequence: CASPGQATDTQYF. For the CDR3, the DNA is TGTGCCAGCCCGGGACAGGCGACAGATACGCAGTATTTT.

CDR3 DNA: TGTGCCAGCTCAATCATGACCGGGGAGCTGTTTTTT. Translation: CASSIMTGELFF. The gene calls are TRBV18 and TRBJ2-2, with no clear D. This CDR3 spans 12 amino acids. V lost 5 bases to trimming and J lost 5 bases, with 6 bases between them. Per germline, CDR1 KGHSH and CDR2 LQKENI.

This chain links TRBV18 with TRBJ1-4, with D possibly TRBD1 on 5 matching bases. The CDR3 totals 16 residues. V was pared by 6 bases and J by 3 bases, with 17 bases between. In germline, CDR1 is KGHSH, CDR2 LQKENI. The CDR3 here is CASSLDIIEANEKLFF. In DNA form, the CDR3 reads TGTGCCAGCTCCCTGGACATAATCGAAGCTAATGAAAAACTGTTTTTT.

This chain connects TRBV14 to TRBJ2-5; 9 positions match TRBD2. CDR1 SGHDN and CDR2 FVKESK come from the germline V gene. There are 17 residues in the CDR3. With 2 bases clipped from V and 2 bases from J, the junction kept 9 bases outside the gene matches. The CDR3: CASSQPPGLAKQETQYF. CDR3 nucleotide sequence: TGTGCCAGCAGCCAACCGCCAGGACTAGCGAAACAAGAGACCCAGTACTTC.

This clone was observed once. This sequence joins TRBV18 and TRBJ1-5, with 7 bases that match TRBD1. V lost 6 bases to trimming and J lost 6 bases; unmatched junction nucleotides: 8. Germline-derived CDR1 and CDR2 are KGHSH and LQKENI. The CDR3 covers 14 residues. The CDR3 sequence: CASSQDREGQPQHF. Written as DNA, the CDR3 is TGTGCCAGCTCGCAAGACAGGGAGGGTCAGCCCCAGCATTTT.

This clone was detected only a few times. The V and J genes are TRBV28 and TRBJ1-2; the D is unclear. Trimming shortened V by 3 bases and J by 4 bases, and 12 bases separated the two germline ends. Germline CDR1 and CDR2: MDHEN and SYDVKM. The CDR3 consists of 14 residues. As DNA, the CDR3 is TGTGCCAGCAGTTTGGTCTCTGGGTTCTATGGCTACACCTTC. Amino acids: CASSLVSGFYGYTF.